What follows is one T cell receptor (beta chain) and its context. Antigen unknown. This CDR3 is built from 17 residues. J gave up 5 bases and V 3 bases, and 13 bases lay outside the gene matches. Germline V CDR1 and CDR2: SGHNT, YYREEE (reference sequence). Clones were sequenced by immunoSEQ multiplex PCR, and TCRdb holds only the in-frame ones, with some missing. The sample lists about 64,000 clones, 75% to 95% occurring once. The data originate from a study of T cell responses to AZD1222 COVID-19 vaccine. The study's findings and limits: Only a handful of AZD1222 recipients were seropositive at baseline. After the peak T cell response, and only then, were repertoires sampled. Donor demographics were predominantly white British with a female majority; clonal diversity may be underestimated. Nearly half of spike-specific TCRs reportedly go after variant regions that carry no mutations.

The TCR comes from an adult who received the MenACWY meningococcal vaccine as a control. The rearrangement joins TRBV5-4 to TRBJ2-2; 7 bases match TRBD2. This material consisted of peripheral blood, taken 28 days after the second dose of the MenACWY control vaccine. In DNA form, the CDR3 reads TGTGCCAGCAGCTCGTTCGGACTAGTCGGCAGAACCGGGGAGCTGTTTTTT. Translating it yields CASSSFGLVGRTGELFF.